These 17 T cell receptor beta chains share one sample of origin, sequenced in a study of early T cells in non-severe SARS-CoV-2 infection. TCRdb redid the calling of the 5' RACE reads with MiXCR, one entry per CDR3 protein. The sample yields 30,000 to 35,000 distinct CDR3 sequences, 4% to 5% seen once. Sequencing was performed on whole blood. Receptors were obtained from an adult who was a healthcare worker with PCR-confirmed SARS-CoV-2 infection or an uninfected control (not recorded which).

This clonotype was seen repeatedly, ten times or more. V is TRBV20-1 and J is TRBJ2-1; TRBD2 aligns across 12 bases. Trimming at V came to 6 bases and at J to 5 bases, leaving 8 bases not matched to a gene. This CDR3 spans 15 amino acids. CDR1 is DFQATT and CDR2 is SNEGSKA in the germline V gene (reference sequence). CDR3 DNA: TGCAGTGCGGGGGGACTAGCGGGTCGGGACAATGAGCAGTTCTTC. This codes for CSAGGLAGRDNEQFF.

At least ten counts were recorded for this clonotype. The J gene is TRBJ1-2, the V gene TRBV2; D uncertain. Germline V gives CDR1 SNHLY, CDR2 FYNNEI. With 6 bases removed from V and 3 bases from J, the gap between germline ends came to 5 bases. The CDR3 consists of 11 residues. CDR3 sequence (DNA): TGTGCCAGCAGGGCAGACTATGGCTACACCTTC. Amino acid sequence: CASRADYGYTF.

This clonotype was observed at least ten times. The gene calls are TRBV25-1 and TRBJ2-1, with TRBD1 identical over 7 bases. The CDR3 is 15 amino acids. With 3 bases clipped from V and 5 bases from J, the junction kept 7 bases outside the gene matches. Per the germline V gene, CDR1 is MGHDK and CDR2 is SYGVNS. The CDR3 loop is CASSEAKGAHNEQFF. The CDR3 DNA reads TGTGCCAGCAGTGAGGCTAAGGGGGCGCACAATGAGCAGTTCTTC.

This clonotype was picked up a small number of times. This sequence joins TRBV19 and TRBJ1-2; a possible D gene is TRBD1 (5 bases). The CDR3 has 16 amino acids. From germline, CDR1 is LNHDA and CDR2 SQIVND (reference sequence). Trimming pared 5 bases from V and 2 bases from J, leaving 18 bases between. The CDR3 here is CASSSLGGQTNYGYTF. In nucleotides, the CDR3 is TGTGCCAGTAGTTCCCTCGGTGGACAAACAAACTATGGCTACACCTTC.

This clonotype showed up many times. The chain carries TRBV18 and TRBJ1-1; no firm D call. The CDR3 contains 13 residues. Germline V gene lookup returns CDR1 KGHSH and CDR2 LQKENI. V lost 2 bases, J lost 3 bases, and 7 bases lay in between. Here the CDR3 DNA reads TGTGCCAGCTCACCAAGGGCAGACACTGAAGCTTTCTTT. Protein sequence: CASSPRADTEAFF.

This clonotype has at least ten counts. This chain links TRBV30 with TRBJ2-7; tentatively, D is TRBD2 (6 bases). Trimming cost V 5 bases and J 2 bases, with 19 bases left between them. This CDR3 has 15 amino acids. Germline V CDR1 and CDR2: GTSNPN, SVGIG (reference sequence). This chain's CDR3 is CAWQRGGRGAYEQYF. The CDR3 DNA reads as TGTGCCTGGCAACGAGGTGGGCGCGGGGCCTACGAGCAGTACTTC.

This clonotype was detected many times. This sequence joins TRBV18 and TRBJ2-6; D is undetermined. The CDR3 covers 16 residues. Germline CDR1 and CDR2: KGHSH and LQKENI. V was cut by 2 bases and J by 1 base, with 9 bases left in between. The CDR3: CASSPGFLSGANVLTF. The CDR3 DNA follows: TGTGCCAGCTCACCAGGGTTCCTATCTGGGGCCAACGTCCTGACTTTC. Complete variable domain (other parts from reference TRBV18 and TRBJ2-6): NAGVMQNPRHLVRRRGQEARLRCSPMKGHSHVYWYRQLPEEGLKFMVYLQKENIIDESGMPKERFSAEFPKEGPSILRIQQVVRGDSAAYFCASSPGFLSGANVLTFGAGSRLTVL.

This clonotype was counted many times. The chain links TRBV5-4 to TRBJ2-7, with 8 bases identical to TRBD2. From germline, CDR1 is SGHNT and CDR2 YYREEE (reference sequence). The V and J ends lost 5 bases and 7 bases, in that order; junction bases with no gene match: 11. This CDR3 is built from 14 residues. The CDR3 sequence is CASSGGLARGEQYF. CDR3 DNA: TGTGCCAGCAGTGGAGGACTAGCTCGGGGGGAGCAGTACTTC.

The V gene is TRBV6-2 or TRBV6-3, the J gene TRBJ2-2, with TRBD2 matching 10 bases. The CDR3 loop spans 16 amino acids. Germline-derived CDR1 and CDR2 are MNHEY and SVGEGT. V gave up 10 bases and J gave up 1 base; unmatched junction bases: 9. CDR3 in DNA: TGTGCCACCGCCACTGGGACTAGCGTGAACACCGGGGAGCTGTTTTTT. Translated, it gives CATATGTSVNTGELFF.

This clonotype was seen only a few times. V usage is TRBV20-1 and J usage is TRBJ2-3; 12 bases fit TRBD1. Germline CDR1 is DFQATT and CDR2 is SNEGSKA (reference sequence). The junction had 6 bases not matched to a gene; V was cut back by 4 bases and J by 7 bases. The CDR3 extends over 14 amino acids. For the CDR3, the DNA is TGCAGTGCTACGGGACAGGGGGCACAATATACGCAGTATTTT. It translates to CSATGQGAQYTQYF.

Ten or more counts support this clonotype. V usage is TRBV12-3 or TRBV12-4 and J usage is TRBJ1-3; no definite D call. Trimming cost V 3 bases and J 7 bases, with 16 bases left between them. This CDR3 is built from 15 residues. For the CDR3, the DNA is TGTGCCAGCAGTTTTGGTGTTGACGCCGGGAACACCATATATTTT. It is translated as CASSFGVDAGNTIYF.

V and J are TRBV7-3 and TRBJ2-1; D may match TRBD1 or TRBD2 (5 bases each). The V end lost 2 bases, the J end lost 10 bases, and 18 bases lay between the germline ends. This CDR3 has 15 residues. CDR1 is SGHTA and CDR2 is FQGTGA in the germline V gene. In DNA, the CDR3 is TGTGCCAGCAGCTTAGGGAGAGAACCAGGGAGAGAGCAGTTCTTC. Translating gives CASSLGREPGREQFF.

This clonotype was counted between two and nine times. The chain's CDR3 is CASSLGSVRVGNEQFF. The CDR3 DNA reads as TGTGCCAGCAGTCTGGGAAGCGTGAGGGTGGGCAATGAGCAGTTCTTC. The chain employs TRBV5-4 and TRBJ2-1; the D gene is possibly TRBD2 (5 bases). Germline V lookup: CDR1 SGHNT, CDR2 YYREEE (reference sequence). This CDR3 has 16 amino acids. Trimming shortened V by 5 bases and J by 6 bases, and 21 bases separated the two germline ends.

This clonotype was recorded many times. The rearrangement joins TRBV28 to TRBJ1-2; D remains ambiguous. The CDR3 has 11 amino acids. The V end lost 6 bases, the J end lost 1 base, and 3 bases lay between the germline ends. Germline CDR1 and CDR2: MDHEN and SYDVKM. This CDR3 reads CASRNNYGYTF. CDR3 coding DNA: TGTGCCAGCAGGAATAACTATGGCTACACCTTC.

This clonotype came up many times. The rearrangement joins TRBV24-1 to TRBJ2-1, with 8 nucleotides matching TRBD2. Germline V CDR1 and CDR2: KGHDR, SFDVKD. This CDR3 has 16 residues. V was clipped by 1 base and J by 7 bases; unmatched bases: 8. CDR3 nucleotides: TGTGCCACCAGTGATTTTGCCGGGGGGGCAGGGAATGAGCAGTTCTTC. This sequence encodes CATSDFAGGAGNEQFF.

This clonotype was seen ten or more times. The CDR3 loop is CASGGLNYEQYF. For the CDR3, the DNA is TGTGCCAGCGGAGGGCTAAACTACGAGCAGTACTTC. V and J are TRBV13 and TRBJ2-7; perhaps TRBD2 as D (6 bases). This CDR3 region has 12 residues. Germline CDR1 reads PRHDT; CDR2 reads FYEKMQ (reference sequence). V shed 8 bases and J shed 3 bases, with 11 bases lying between them.

This clonotype was counted many times. This CDR3 is CASSLGEGKSPLHF. The CDR3 DNA sequence: TGTGCCAGCAGCTTAGGGGAGGGGAAGTCACCCCTCCACTTT. The chain links TRBV7-6 to TRBJ1-6; the D gene is possibly TRBD1 (5 bases). V lost 1 base and J 10 bases, leaving 11 bases between the germline ends. The CDR3 runs to 14 residues. CDR1 is SGHVS, CDR2 FNYEAQ, per germline.